The source of this T cell receptor (beta chain) is a study of blood T cell repertoires in COVID-19. The overall study: COVID-19 samples collected from the United States, Italy and Spain covered acute and convalescent phases. T cells, B-cell-depleted T cells, or PBMCs supplied cDNA or gDNA.

This CDR3 region has 17 residues. With V trimmed by 5 bases and J by 1 base, 9 bases remained unmatched. The V gene's germline CDR1 is MNHEY and CDR2 SMNVEV (reference sequence). Only in-frame clones appear in the TCRdb table, and some are missing; sequencing was by immunoSEQ multiplex PCR. This sample has roughly 250,000 clones; 80% to 90% occur once, and the top ten carry roughly 9.4%. The sequence derives from a man aged 40-49 years with active or convalescent COVID-19. This chain links TRBV27 with TRBJ1-5; 9 bases map to TRBD1. The sequencing input was peripheral blood. CDR3 residues: CASSPLGQGKSNQPQHF. Here the CDR3 DNA reads TGTGCCAGCAGTCCCCTGGGACAGGGAAAGAGCAATCAGCCCCAGCATTTT.